Below, 29 T cell receptor beta chains from the same sample are listed, as sequenced in a study of cytomegalovirus exposure and HLA in healthy donors. 13 Jbeta primers and 60 Vbeta primers were used for the PCR. The method was immunoSEQ multiplex PCR; TCRdb's version includes in-frame clones alone and lacks a portion of them. Among roughly 200,000 clones listed, around 77% were seen once. Sequencing was carried out using PBMCs. These TCRs come from a man aged 55-75 years in good health and CMV-seronegative.

V is TRBV5-1 and J is TRBJ2-3; 8 positions agree with TRBD1. Germline V gene lookup returns CDR1 SGHRS and CDR2 YFSETQ. The CDR3 contains 16 residues. Trimming took 2 bases from V and 4 from J; bases not matched to a gene: 9. The CDR3 DNA sequence: TGCGCCAGCAGCTTAGAGGACAGGGTGGATTCAGATACGCAGTATTTT. Its translation: CASSLEDRVDSDTQYF.

The V call is TRBV9, the J call TRBJ2-1; TRBD1 aligns across 8 bases. The junction had 4 bases not matched to a gene; V was cut back by 4 bases and J by 1 base. The CDR3 loop spans 15 amino acids. Germline V CDR1 and CDR2: SGDLS, YYNGEE. CDR3: CASSSQGGSYNEQFF. CDR3 nucleotides: TGTGCCAGCAGCTCACAGGGGGGTTCCTACAATGAGCAGTTCTTC.

The V call is TRBV6-5, the J call TRBJ1-3, with a possible D match to TRBD1 (5 bases). There are 13 residues in the CDR3. With 5 bases removed from V and 4 bases from J, the gap between germline ends came to 9 bases. Germline CDR1 is MNHEY and CDR2 is SVGAGI. The CDR3 reads CASSRGRGNTIYF. Written as DNA, the CDR3 is TGTGCCAGCAGTAGGGGAAGGGGAAACACCATATATTTT.

This chain uses TRBV27 with TRBJ1-2, with 8 bases lining up with TRBD1. V dropped 5 bases and J dropped 4; count of bases not matched to a gene: 9. Germline V gene lookup returns CDR1 MNHEY and CDR2 SMNVEV (reference sequence). The CDR3 spans 15 residues. This CDR3 is CASSNDRGITYGYTF. In DNA, the CDR3 is TGTGCCAGCAGTAACGACAGGGGAATTACCTATGGCTACACCTTC.

This clone came up once. The chain uses TRBV13 and TRBJ2-2, with 8 bases that match TRBD1. The CDR3 length is 16 residues. Germline V lookup: CDR1 PRHDT, CDR2 FYEKMQ (reference sequence). J was trimmed by 7 bases and V by 5 bases; bases with no gene match: 12. The CDR3 DNA is TGTGCCAGCAGCCGATATAGGACAGGGAAAAACGGGGAGCTGTTTTTT. Translation: CASSRYRTGKNGELFF. Full variable domain (rest looked up from reference TRBV13 and TRBJ2-2): AAGVIQSPRHLIKEKRETATLKCYPIPRHDTVYWYQQGPGQDPQFLISFYEKMQSDKGSIPDRFSAQQFSDYHSELNMSSLELGDSALYFCASSRYRTGKNGELFFGEGSRLTVL.

This chain links TRBV15 with TRBJ1-6, with D perhaps matching TRBD1 (5 bases). V gave up 5 bases and J gave up 8 bases, with 16 bases separating them. CDR1 and CDR2 from the germline V gene are LNHNV and YYDKDF (reference sequence). CDR3 length: 15 residues. Written as DNA, the CDR3 is TGTGCCACCAGCGAGGACACCACGACGGATTCACCCCTCCACTTT. Its protein is CATSEDTTTDSPLHF.

There are a few counts of this clone. V and J are TRBV18 and TRBJ2-3; 7 bases are shared with TRBD1. The germline V gene has CDR1 KGHSH and CDR2 LQKENI. V shed 6 bases and J 2 bases; nucleotides not matched to a gene: 11. This CDR3 is built from 16 residues. The CDR3 loop reads CASSPYRGGNTDTQYF. For the CDR3, the DNA is TGTGCCAGCTCGCCCTACAGGGGCGGTAACACAGATACGCAGTATTTT.

The chain employs TRBV9 and TRBJ2-3; 9 bases agree with TRBD2. V shed 0 bases and J 6 bases; nucleotides not matched to a gene: 14. This CDR3 contains 18 residues. CDR1 is SGDLS and CDR2 is YYNGEE in the germline V gene. CDR3 coding DNA: TGTGCCAGCAGCGTAGAAAGAGGTAGCGGGGGCACCGGGGATACGCAGTATTTT. Translation: CASSVERGSGGTGDTQYF.

The CDR3 region has the DNA TGTGCCAGCAGTCAATTAGGGACAGGGAACACTGAAGCTTTCTTT. Protein: CASSQLGTGNTEAFF. J is TRBJ1-1 and V is TRBV7-6; 8 bases are a match to TRBD1. V dropped 6 bases and J dropped 1; count of bases not matched to a gene: 7. Germline CDR1 is SGHVS and CDR2 is FNYEAQ. This CDR3 spans 15 amino acids.

This chain connects TRBV6-6 to TRBJ1-5, with 8 bases aligning to TRBD1. The germline V gene encodes CDR1 MNHNY and CDR2 SVGAGI (reference sequence). V shed 4 bases and J 11 bases; nucleotides not matched to a gene: 10. The CDR3 is 14 amino acids. Here the CDR3 DNA reads TGTGCCAGCAGTTTTAGTACAGGGGGATCAGCCCAGCATTTT. It yields the protein CASSFSTGGSAQHF.

The chain employs TRBV7-3 and TRBJ2-2; 7 bases are a match to TRBD2. Germline V lookup: CDR1 SGHTA, CDR2 FQGTGA. This CDR3 is 17 amino acids long. J gave up 0 bases and V 5 bases, and 9 bases lay outside the gene matches. Written as DNA, the CDR3 is TGTGCCAGCAGCCCTACCGGGACTAAAGCGAACACCGGGGAGCTGTTTTTT. Protein product: CASSPTGTKANTGELFF.

This chain links TRBV19 with TRBJ1-2; D not certain. The CDR3 totals 13 residues. In germline, CDR1 is LNHDA, CDR2 SQIVND (reference sequence). The V and J ends lost 8 bases and 0 bases respectively, with 10 bases between them. The CDR3 spells CASLGVANYGYTF. The DNA of the CDR3 is TGTGCCAGTCTCGGAGTAGCTAACTATGGCTACACCTTC.

Only a few counts were recorded for this clone. The chain joins TRBV30 to TRBJ1-5; TRBD1 aligns across 10 bases. The length of the CDR3 is 15 residues. Germline values: CDR1 GTSNPN, CDR2 SVGIG (reference sequence). Trimming took 2 bases from V and 2 from J; bases not matched to a gene: 3. The CDR3 coding sequence is TGTGCCTGGAGTAGAGGACAGGGGGGCAATCAGCCCCAGCATTTT. It yields the protein CAWSRGQGGNQPQHF.

V gene TRBV18 combines with J gene TRBJ1-5, with a possible D match to TRBD1 (5 bases). CDR3 length equals 15 residues. Trimming shortened V by 4 bases and J by 0 bases, and 10 bases separated the two germline ends. Germline CDR1 KGHSH, CDR2 LQKENI. The CDR3 coding sequence is TGTGCCAGCTCACGACAGAGAGATAGCAATCAGCCCCAGCATTTT. Its translation: CASSRQRDSNQPQHF.

This chain connects TRBV7-8 to TRBJ1-1; D not resolved. There are 14 residues in the CDR3. V lost 0 bases and J lost 5, with 10 bases in between. Germline loops: CDR1 SGHVS, CDR2 FQNEAQ. In DNA form, the CDR3 reads TGTGCCAGCAGCTTAGCAGGGAGGGAGACTGAAGCTTTCTTT. Its protein is CASSLAGRETEAFF.

The V call is TRBV9, the J call TRBJ1-1; unclear D gene. Germline V gene data show CDR1 as SGDLS and CDR2 as YYNGEE. The CDR3 spans 13 residues. V was clipped by 4 bases and J by 3 bases, with 10 bases between them. The CDR3 coding sequence is TGTGCCAGCAGCTTTAGCCGGGACACTGAAGCTTTCTTT. This sequence encodes CASSFSRDTEAFF.

The rearrangement joins TRBV6-1 to TRBJ2-5; 8 positions agree with TRBD2. The J segment lost 2 bases and the V segment lost 7 bases, leaving 9 bases of the junction unmatched. The CDR3 has 15 residues. Germline V gene data show CDR1 as MNHNS and CDR2 as SASEGT. The CDR3 here is CASTGAGGAQETQYF. DNA of the CDR3: TGTGCCAGCACCGGCGCCGGGGGGGCTCAAGAGACCCAGTACTTC.

The CDR3 coding sequence is TGTGCCAGCAGTTTCCAGGGGGCTGGAAACACCATATATTTT. Its protein product is CASSFQGAGNTIYF. The chain links TRBV28 to TRBJ1-3; 7 nucleotides match TRBD1. Unmatched junction bases numbered 1, after V lost 3 bases and J lost 2 bases. The CDR3 length is 14 residues. Germline CDR1 MDHEN, CDR2 SYDVKM.

The chain joins TRBV15 to TRBJ2-3; D is uncertain. V lost 5 bases to trimming and J lost 2 bases, with 14 bases between them. The CDR3 consists of 15 residues. Germline V gene lookup returns CDR1 LNHNV and CDR2 YYDKDF (reference sequence). This CDR3 reads CATSSPTTATDTQYF. The DNA for the CDR3 is TGTGCCACCAGCTCCCCGACAACCGCCACAGATACGCAGTATTTT.

This chain connects TRBV5-1 to TRBJ2-7; 12 bases match TRBD1. The germline CDR1 and CDR2 sequences are SGHRS and YFSETQ. The V and J ends lost 4 bases and 4 bases, in that order; junction bases with no gene match: 6. The CDR3 length is 15 residues. DNA for the CDR3: TGCGCCAGCAGCGAGGGACAGGGGGCTACTTACGAGCAGTACTTC. This sequence encodes CASSEGQGATYEQYF.

This chain uses TRBV2 with TRBJ2-2, with 10 bases fitting TRBD2. After removal of 5 bases from V and 0 bases from J, the junction contained 6 bases not matched to a gene. The CDR3 has 17 residues. From germline, CDR1 is SNHLY and CDR2 FYNNEI. The DNA for the CDR3 is TGTGCCAGCAGTAGGACTAGCGGAGCATCGAACACCGGGGAGCTGTTTTTT. Protein product: CASSRTSGASNTGELFF.

The count of this clone is one. J is TRBJ1-2 and V is TRBV5-1, with D tentatively TRBD1 (5 bases). The germline V gene has CDR1 SGHRS and CDR2 YFSETQ. The CDR3 has 18 amino acids. V lost 0 bases and J 5 bases, leaving 23 bases between the germline ends. CDR3 sequence reads: CASSLAPTGQATRYGYTF. CDR3 nucleotide sequence: TGCGCCAGCAGCTTGGCCCCCACAGGCCAGGCAACAAGATATGGCTACACCTTC.

The V and J genes are TRBV5-1 and TRBJ1-1; a weak D match, TRBD1 (5 bases). CDR1 SGHRS and CDR2 YFSETQ come from the germline V gene. V lost 5 bases to trimming and J lost 2 bases, with 13 bases between them. The CDR3 totals 14 residues. The CDR3 DNA sequence: TGCGCCAGCAGGTCCTTACAGGAAAACACTGAAGCTTTCTTT. It translates to CASRSLQENTEAFF.

This clone was counted ten times or more. The rearrangement joins TRBV6-5 to TRBJ1-1, with 7 bases identical to TRBD1. This CDR3 has 14 residues. Germline V gives CDR1 MNHEY, CDR2 SVGAGI. The junction had 3 bases not matched to a gene; V was cut back by 4 bases and J by 1 base. This chain's CDR3 is CASSWTGKNTEAFF. The CDR3 DNA reads as TGTGCCAGCAGTTGGACAGGAAAGAACACTGAAGCTTTCTTT.

The sample holds one count of this clone. The chain couples TRBV14 to TRBJ1-5, with D possibly being TRBD1 (5 bases). CDR1 is SGHDN, CDR2 FVKESK, per germline. Trimming took 7 bases from V and 6 from J, leaving 13 bases between them. This CDR3 is built from 13 residues. CDR3 bases: TGTGCCAGCAACAAGGACATTGGTCAGCCCCAGCATTTT. As protein: CASNKDIGQPQHF.

The J gene is TRBJ1-2, the V gene TRBV29-1, with 9 bases aligning to TRBD1. This CDR3 is 13 amino acids long. The V gene end was trimmed by 6 bases and the J gene end by 2 bases; junction bases not matched to a gene: 4. Germline loops: CDR1 SQVTM, CDR2 ANQGSEA. The CDR3 nucleotides are TGCAGCGTGAGAGGACAGGGGAACTATGGCTACACCTTC. This sequence encodes CSVRGQGNYGYTF.

The chain recombines TRBV9 with TRBJ1-2; TRBD1 aligns across 8 bases. The CDR3 totals 17 residues. Germline V lookup: CDR1 SGDLS, CDR2 YYNGEE. V shed 4 bases and J 0 bases; nucleotides not matched to a gene: 11. The CDR3 DNA sequence: TGTGCCAGCAGCCCCGAGACAGGGGACCTGGCTAACTATGGCTACACCTTC. As protein: CASSPETGDLANYGYTF.

This chain joins TRBV6-1 and TRBJ2-7; TRBD1 aligns across 10 bases. This CDR3 region has 15 residues. The V and J ends lost 2 bases and 6 bases, in that order; junction bases with no gene match: 7. The germline V gene has CDR1 MNHNS and CDR2 SASEGT. As DNA, the CDR3 is TGTGCCAGCAGTGAAAGGTGGGACAGGGGAGGCGAGCAGTACTTC. Translated, it gives CASSERWDRGGEQYF.

V and J are TRBV7-3 and TRBJ2-6; 10 bases are a match to TRBD1. V lost 4 bases, J lost 2 bases, and 8 bases stayed unmatched. This CDR3 has 18 residues. Germline CDR1 SGHTA, CDR2 FQGTGA. The CDR3 nucleotides are TGTGCCAGCAGCTACATGGGACAGGGGTTCACTGGGGCCAACGTCCTGACTTTC. It translates to CASSYMGQGFTGANVLTF.